This is a list of T cell receptor beta chains from one sample in a study of blood T cell repertoires in COVID-19. Libraries were prepared by immunoSEQ multiplex PCR; TCRdb keeps only in-frame clonotypes and omits some of them. The profile covers about 280,000 clones, with approximately 83% appearing a single time and about 2.2% taken by the ten largest. Sequences were obtained from peripheral blood. The receptors originated from a woman between 25 and 40 years old who had recovered from COVID-19. CDR3s include the opening cysteine and the closing phenylalanine or tryptophan. D genes are given only for firm matches. For some rows the clone size is stated as once, few or many, or as a class when expanded; others skip it.

TRBJ1-2,NA,NA,TRBV3-1/TRBV3-2,CASSPFGGRGLNYGYTF,TGTGCCAGCAGCCCATTCGGGGGTAGGGGACTGAACTATGGCTACACCTTC
TRBJ1-3,many,TRBD1,TRBV5-6,CASRKVRDRSDPRRNTIYF,TGTGCCAGCAGGAAGGTGAGGGACAGGTCCGACCCGCGCCGAAACACCATATATTTT
TRBJ1-1,NA,NA,TRBV5-5,CASSLEARGAFF,TGTGCCAGCAGCTTGGAAGCTAGGGGGGCTTTCTTT
TRBJ2-7,once,NA,TRBV7-2,CASSLALPGRAPEQYF,TGTGCCAGCAGCTTAGCGCTCCCTGGCAGGGCACCCGAGCAGTACTTC
TRBJ1-6,NA,TRBD1,TRBV5-6,CASSPTGYASPLHF,TGTGCCAGCAGCCCGACAGGGTATGCTTCACCCCTCCACTTT
TRBJ1-6,NA,NA,TRBV10-3,CAISLTANSPLHF,TGTGCCATCAGCCTGACAGCTAATTCACCCCTCCACTTT
TRBJ1-2,NA,NA,TRBV6-2/TRBV6-3,CASSFFAGAADYTF,TGTGCCAGCAGTTTTTTTGCTGGAGCAGCAGACTACACCTTC
TRBJ1-1,NA,NA,TRBV5-4,CASSRVNRNTEAFF,TGTGCCAGCAGCCGCGTCAACAGGAACACTGAAGCTTTCTTT
TRBJ2-1,NA,NA,TRBV4-1,CASSQDVAEVSNEQFF,TGCGCCAGCAGCCAAGATGTGGCCGAGGTCTCCAATGAGCAGTTCTTC
TRBJ2-3,NA,NA,TRBV28,CASSEASLSVGTDTQYF,TGTGCCAGCAGCGAGGCCTCACTAAGCGTCGGCACAGATACGCAGTATTTT
TRBJ2-3,NA,NA,TRBV3-1/TRBV3-2,CASSQEVHRETDTQYF,TGTGCCAGCAGCCAAGAAGTCCACAGGGAAACAGATACGCAGTATTTT
TRBJ2-7,NA,NA,TRBV2,CASSLGQSEQYF,TGTGCCAGCAGCCTTGGACAGAGTGAGCAGTACTTC
TRBJ2-7,once,NA,TRBV6-2/TRBV6-3,CASSWDQGGWQYF,TGTGCCAGCAGCTGGGACCAGGGGGGCTGGCAGTACTTC
TRBJ1-1,many,NA,TRBV6-5,CASSSRDRKGTEAFF,TGTGCCAGCAGTAGCCGCGACAGGAAAGGCACTGAAGCTTTCTTT
TRBJ1-2,NA,NA,TRBV19,CASSARARGGYTF,TGTGCCAGTAGCGCCAGGGCTAGAGGTGGCTACACCTTC
TRBJ1-5,NA,TRBD1,TRBV28,CASSYLARQGPNQPQHF,TGTGCCAGCAGCTACCTGGCTAGACAGGGTCCTAATCAGCCCCAGCATTTT
TRBJ2-4,NA,TRBD2,TRBV5-1,CASSSSGLAGGAKNIQYF,TGCGCCAGCAGCTCATCAGGGCTAGCGGGGGGAGCCAAAAACATTCAGTACTTC
TRBJ2-3,NA,TRBD1,TRBV5-1,CASSLLGQVETDTQYF,TGCGCCAGCAGTCTTCTGGGACAGGTGGAAACAGATACGCAGTATTTT
TRBJ2-6,NA,NA,TRBV6-4,CASSMGAHHSGANVLTF,TGTGCCAGCAGTATGGGGGCCCACCACTCTGGGGCCAACGTCCTGACTTTC
TRBJ1-3,NA,NA,TRBV27,CASSSSVYSGNTIYF,TGTGCCAGCAGTTCCTCGGTTTACTCTGGAAACACCATATATTTT
TRBJ2-1,NA,NA,TRBV3-1/TRBV3-2,CASSQAEEGHVDEQFF,TGTGCCAGCAGCCAAGCGGAGGAGGGGCATGTGGATGAGCAGTTCTTC
TRBJ2-7,once,NA,TRBV18,CASSRSSYEQYF,TGTGCCAGCTCACGGAGCTCCTACGAGCAGTACTTC
TRBJ2-1,NA,TRBD2,TRBV10-2,CASRLAGGGVEQFF,TGCGCCAGCAGGCTAGCGGGAGGGGGTGTTGAGCAGTTCTTC
TRBJ2-7,NA,TRBD1,TRBV2,CASSDDRGEYEQYF,TGTGCCAGCAGTGACGACAGGGGTGAATACGAGCAGTACTTC
TRBJ1-1,NA,TRBD1,TRBV12-3/TRBV12-4,CASRTGQVEAFF,TGTGCCAGCAGGACGGGACAGGTTGAAGCTTTCTTT
TRBJ1-1,NA,NA,TRBV28,CASSQQGSEAFF,TGTGCCAGCAGTCAACAGGGATCTGAAGCTTTCTTT
TRBJ2-3,NA,NA,TRBV4-1,CASSQDLNTDTQYF,TGCGCCAGCAGCCAAGATTTAAACACAGATACGCAGTATTTT
TRBJ1-5,NA,NA,TRBV27,CATGRPPNQPQHF,TGTGCCACTGGGAGGCCTCCAAATCAGCCCCAGCATTTT
TRBJ1-1,NA,NA,TRBV12-3/TRBV12-4,CASGRVGAEAFF,TGTGCCAGCGGGCGGGTTGGCGCTGAAGCTTTCTTT
TRBJ2-3,NA,NA,TRBV3-1/TRBV3-2,CASSQAGTYDTDTQYF,TGTGCCAGCAGCCAGGCGGGAACGTACGACACAGATACGCAGTATTTT
TRBJ1-5,NA,NA,TRBV30,CAWSPPGGAFQHF,TGTGCCTGGAGTCCCCCAGGAGGAGCCTTCCAGCATTTT
TRBJ2-5,NA,TRBD2,TRBV19,CASARGGQETQYF,TGTGCCAGTGCTCGGGGGGGGCAAGAGACCCAGTACTTC
TRBJ1-4,NA,NA,TRBV19,CASLDRNEKLFF,TGTGCCAGCCTGGACAGAAATGAAAAACTGTTTTTT
TRBJ1-1,NA,TRBD1,TRBV7-9,CASSIGQGPNTEAFF,TGTGCCAGCAGCATAGGACAGGGACCGAACACTGAAGCTTTCTTT
TRBJ1-1,NA,NA,TRBV5-4,CASSLEPRATEAFF,TGTGCCAGCAGCTTGGAGCCCAGGGCCACTGAAGCTTTCTTT
TRBJ2-5,NA,NA,TRBV30,CAWSYRRETQYF,TGTGCCTGGAGTTACAGGCGAGAGACCCAGTACTTC
TRBJ1-1,NA,TRBD1,TRBV12-3/TRBV12-4,CASSRQGFLEAFF,TGTGCCAGCAGTAGACAGGGTTTTTTAGAAGCTTTCTTT
TRBJ2-3,NA,NA,TRBV3-1/TRBV3-2,CATGTEGDTQYF,TGTGCAACCGGGACTGAAGGGGATACGCAGTATTTT
TRBJ2-2,NA,NA,TRBV6-2/TRBV6-3,CASSWDSNTGELFF,TGTGCCAGCAGTTGGGACTCGAACACCGGGGAGCTGTTTTTT
TRBJ2-1,NA,TRBD2,TRBV5-4,CASSLVSGSSYNEQFF,TGTGCCAGCAGCTTGGTGAGCGGGAGCTCCTACAATGAGCAGTTCTTC
TRBJ1-6,few,NA,TRBV19,CASSSNTGGNSPLHF,TGTGCCAGTAGTTCGAACACGGGGGGCAATTCACCCCTCCACTTT